This T cell receptor beta chain was identified during a study of CD4+ T cells in melanoma (dated by TCRdb to 2021 to 2024). As for the study more broadly: The study investigated neoantigen-specific CD4+ T cells in human melanoma. What the study reported, not specific to this receptor: Neoantigen-specific CD4+ T cells were reported to be correlated with the function of CD8+ T cells, macrophages and B cells. Neoantigen-specific CD4+ T cells in melanoma were reported to show diverse differentiation states.

The method behind the library was the immunoSEQ multiplex PCR assay. In TCRdb, the immuneACCESS table is reduced to in-frame sequences with V and J assigned. These tables do not hold every clone; where another copy was compared, an unresolved V gene accounts for under half, and the others remain unexplained. Across this sample there are roughly 7,000 clones, with roughly 47% seen only once. Of the sample, about 16% is held by the ten largest clones. Patients with melanoma were used as donors. As regards this clone: There is no known antigen for this receptor. Base qualities are not provided; no much larger clone lies one nucleotide away.

This TCR was recovered from a human donor with melanoma. Sequenced input: cells from a culture (not recorded whether cultured in vitro).

The DNA is as follows: TGTGCCAGCAGCGTAGGGCCCCGGCGGGATCAGCCCCAGCATTTT. This encodes CASSVGPRRDQPQHF. Rearrangement joined TRBV9 to TRBJ1-5; no D gene call is confident. Sequences SGDLS (CDR1) and YYNGEE (CDR2) are obtained from the germline V gene. A distance of 12 bases separates the germline ends of V and J, which lose 0 bases and 5 bases respectively. From cysteine to phenylalanine, the CDR3 is 15 amino acids long. The DNA shown is the 45-base CDR3, in frame from base 1.